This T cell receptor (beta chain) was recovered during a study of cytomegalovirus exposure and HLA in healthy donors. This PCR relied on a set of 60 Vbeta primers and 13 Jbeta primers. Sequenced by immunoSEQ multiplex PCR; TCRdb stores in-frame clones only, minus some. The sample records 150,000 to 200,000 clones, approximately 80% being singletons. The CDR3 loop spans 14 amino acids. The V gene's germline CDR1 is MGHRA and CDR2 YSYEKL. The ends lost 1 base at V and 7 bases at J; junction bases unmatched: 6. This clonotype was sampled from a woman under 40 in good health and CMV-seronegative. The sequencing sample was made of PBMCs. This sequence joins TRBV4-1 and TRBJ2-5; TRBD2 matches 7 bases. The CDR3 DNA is TGCGCCAGCAGCCAAGGCCGGGAGGTTGGGACCCAGTACTTC. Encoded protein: CASSQGREVGTQYF.